These T cell receptor beta chains were read from a single sample in a study of patients and donors after allogeneic stem cell transplantation. TCRdb re-called the RT-PCR reads through MiXCR, storing one row per CDR3 protein. The data hold approximately 430,000 distinct CDR3 sequences, with 15% to 20% observed a single time. Material: blood, either unsorted or a sorted T cell fraction (not recorded which). The receptors shown here come from a human donor who was either an allogeneic HSCT recipient or a stem cell or donor lymphocyte infusion donor (not recorded which). It is not recorded whose cells these are; they may come from a transplant donor. Each CDR3 is given with its conserved first and last residue. D genes are given only for firm matches. Size values are once, few and many counts, or a class for expanded clones, and some rows have none.

-,TRBJ2-2,few,TRBV6-1,CASGMLDTGELFF,TGTGCCAGCGGGATGCTCGACACCGGGGAGCTGTTTTTT
TRBD2,TRBJ2-1,-,TRBV6-2/TRBV6-3,CASSDRGGNYPYNEQFF,TGTGCCAGCAGTGACCGGGGGGGGAACTATCCCTACAATGAGCAGTTCTTC
-,TRBJ2-4,-,TRBV21-1,CASGGQYKNIQYF,TGTGCCAGCGGCGGACAGTACAAAAACATTCAGTACTTC
-,TRBJ2-7,few,TRBV3-1,CASSPGENYEQYF,TGTGCCAGCAGCCCCGGGGAAAATTACGAGCAGTACTTC
-,TRBJ2-2,-,TRBV6-5,CASKEAGELFF,TGTGCCAGCAAAGAAGCCGGGGAGCTGTTTTTT
TRBD1,TRBJ2-7,-,TRBV24-1,CATSGLQGAEQYF,TGTGCCACCAGTGGCCTTCAGGGGGCCGAGCAGTACTTC
TRBD2,TRBJ2-7,-,TRBV20-1,CSAPTSGEEEQYF,TGCAGTGCGCCGACTAGCGGGGAGGAAGAGCAGTACTTC
-,TRBJ2-2,many,TRBV5-1,CASSSTSQMIGELFF,TGCGCCAGCAGCTCAACGTCTCAGATGATCGGGGAGCTGTTTTTT
-,TRBJ1-1,few,TRBV6-5,CASSYGGATEAFF,TGTGCCAGCAGTTACGGTGGGGCAACTGAAGCTTTCTTT
-,TRBJ1-5,many,TRBV2,CASSRGQPQHF,TGTGCCAGCAGTCGGGGTCAGCCCCAGCATTTT
-,TRBJ2-2,many,TRBV10-3,CAISGPQGTNTGELFF,TGTGCCATCAGTGGACCGCAGGGTACGAACACCGGGGAGCTGTTTTTT
-,TRBJ2-1,-,TRBV7-2,CASSSQVGDEQFF,TGTGCCAGCAGCTCACAGGTCGGCGATGAGCAGTTCTTC
TRBD2,TRBJ2-5,few,TRBV9,CASSRGGSPETQYF,TGTGCCAGCAGCCGGGGGGGGAGCCCAGAGACCCAGTACTTC
-,TRBJ1-1,-,TRBV7-2,CASSLTPGLHTEAFF,TGTGCCAGCAGCTTAACGCCGGGACTGCACACTGAAGCTTTCTTT
-,TRBJ2-7,-,TRBV18,CASSPTVQPVYEQYF,TGTGCCAGCTCACCAACTGTGCAGCCGGTCTACGAGCAGTACTTC